The next 28 T cell receptor beta chains were all read from a single sample in a study of blood T cells in healthy people across ages. Together with a sample-barcoded 5' primer, a J-beta primer mix was included in a second PCR lasting about 7 to 11 cycles. From the 5' RACE reads, TCRdb called clonotypes with MiXCR, one entry per CDR3 protein. Counted here are some 560,000 distinct CDR3 sequences, about 29% occurring once; the ten biggest clones make up about 3.9%. Another study also made use of these data, one on T cells of mothers and their children.

Sequencing input: blood. The receptor source for this set is a boy aged 2-9 years in good health.

The chain joins TRBV27 to TRBJ2-1; D gene unclear. The V end lost 6 bases, the J end lost 5 bases, and 14 bases lay between the germline ends. The CDR3 spans 14 residues. Looked up from germline, CDR1 is MNHEY and CDR2 is SMNVEV (reference sequence). CDR3 sequence: CASSLETRNNEQFF. CDR3 nucleotides: TGTGCCAGCAGCTTAGAGACTCGGAACAATGAGCAGTTCTTC.

V usage is TRBV30 and J usage is TRBJ1-5; D not certain. CDR1 is GTSNPN and CDR2 is SVGIG in the germline V gene (reference sequence). The CDR3 extends over 15 amino acids. Trimming pared 0 bases from V and 4 bases from J, leaving 13 bases between. As DNA, the CDR3 is TGTGCCTGGAGTGTAAAAGACCCGGGGAATCAGCCCCAGCATTTT. This gives the protein CAWSVKDPGNQPQHF.

The table lists this clonotype with a few counts. The rearrangement links TRBV29-1 to TRBJ1-2; tentative D call: TRBD1 (6 bases). Germline V lookup: CDR1 SQVTM, CDR2 ANQGSEA. This CDR3 region has 12 residues. Trimming took 5 bases from V and 4 from J, leaving 11 bases between them. The CDR3 bases are TGCAGCGTTCCCGACAGGCCCTATGGCTACACCTTC. Its translation: CSVPDRPYGYTF.

For the CDR3, the DNA is TGTGCCAGCAGAAAAAGGACAGGTGGAAACACCATATATTTT. Its translation: CASRKRTGGNTIYF. This chain connects TRBV12-3 or TRBV12-4 to TRBJ1-3, with TRBD1 identical over 7 bases. The V gene end was trimmed by 6 bases and the J gene end by 3 bases; junction bases not matched to a gene: 5. The length of the CDR3 is 14 residues.

The chain combines TRBV7-2 with TRBJ2-2; possibly TRBD1 for D (6 bases). V was cut by 5 bases and J by 2 bases, with 15 bases left in between. CDR3 size: 16 residues. Germline lookup yields CDR1 SGHTA and CDR2 FQGNSA. This chain's CDR3 is CASSPAYGTNTGELFF. DNA for the CDR3: TGTGCCAGCAGCCCTGCCTACGGGACAAACACCGGGGAGCTGTTTTTT.

The genes are TRBV12-3 or TRBV12-4 and TRBJ1-4; D uncertain. V was pared by 3 bases and J by 14 bases, with 13 bases between. This CDR3 has 12 amino acids. The DNA for the CDR3 is TGTGCCAGCAGTTTCCCCACAAGCGGGCTGTTTTTT. The encoded protein is CASSFPTSGLFF.

The table lists this clonotype with a few counts. V is TRBV5-5 and J is TRBJ2-1, with D maybe TRBD1 (6 bases). V was pared by 4 bases and J by 6 bases, with 17 bases between. The CDR3 contains 15 residues. Germline values: CDR1 SGHKS, CDR2 YYEKEE (reference sequence). The CDR3 coding sequence is TGTGCCAGCAGCGGGGGCCGATTGGCCAGCAATGAGCAGTTCTTC. Protein: CASSGGRLASNEQFF.

This clonotype showed up just a few times. The gene calls are TRBV6-4 and TRBJ1-2, with D perhaps matching TRBD1 (6 bases). The CDR3 extends over 18 amino acids. V shed 4 bases and J shed 3 bases, with 24 bases lying between them. Per the germline V gene, CDR1 is MRHNA and CDR2 is SNTAGT. The CDR3 reads CASSVPLGGQGQDYGYTF. CDR3 coding DNA: TGTGCCAGCAGTGTCCCCTTAGGCGGGCAGGGGCAGGACTATGGCTACACCTTC.

In this sample, this clonotype turned up a few times. The gene calls are TRBV4-1 and TRBJ2-5; 7 nucleotides align to TRBD1. The V and J ends lost 0 bases and 7 bases, in that order; junction bases with no gene match: 8. Germline loops: CDR1 MGHRA, CDR2 YSYEKL. This CDR3 contains 15 residues. The CDR3 loop is CASSQDPTGKGTQYF. The CDR3 DNA reads TGCGCCAGCAGCCAAGACCCGACAGGGAAAGGGACCCAGTACTTC.

To note about this clonotype: The CDR3 does not end in the conserved phenylalanine or tryptophan, so this is likely a read error. The CDR3 spells CASSTRGTGVQYV. The CDR3 DNA reads as TGTGCCAGCAGCACCCGAGGGACCGGGGTGCAGTACGTC. The gene calls are TRBV11-2 and TRBJ2-1; D possibly uses TRBD1 or TRBD2 (5 bases each). With the DNA end fitting TRBJ2-7 better, the J assignment may be wrong. This CDR3 contains 13 residues. CDR1 and CDR2 from the germline V gene are SGHAT and FQNNGV.

J is TRBJ2-7 and V is TRBV12-3 or TRBV12-4; weak D call: TRBD1 (5 bases). Trimming cost V 1 base and J 3 bases, with 13 bases left between them. This CDR3 contains 15 residues. The CDR3 nucleotides are TGTGCCAGCAGTTTAGGGCAGGGAAGGGTCTACGAGCAGTACTTC. Protein: CASSLGQGRVYEQYF.

This clonotype was seen a handful of times. The CDR3 bases are TGTGCCAGCAGTTACGGGGGGGAATATGGCTACACCTTC. It translates to CASSYGGEYGYTF. J is TRBJ1-2 and V is TRBV6-5, with a tentative D call TRBD1 (5 bases). Trimming shortened V by 2 bases and J by 5 bases, and 9 bases separated the two germline ends. Per germline, CDR1 MNHEY and CDR2 SVGAGI. The CDR3 has 13 amino acids.

V and J are TRBV12-3 or TRBV12-4 and TRBJ2-5, with D perhaps matching TRBD1 (5 bases). The V end was cut by 4 bases, the J end by 1 base, with 13 bases between. The CDR3 runs 15 residues. CDR3 sequence (DNA): TGTGCCAGCAGTTCAGGGTTAGGGATCCAAGAGACCCAGTACTTC. Amino acid sequence: CASSSGLGIQETQYF.

V is TRBV7-9 and J is TRBJ2-5; D is unresolved. The V gene's germline CDR1 is SEHNR and CDR2 FQNEAQ (reference sequence). The CDR3 totals 15 residues. Trimming stripped 5 bases from V and 11 bases from J, with 24 bases between. The CDR3, as DNA: TGTGCCAGCAGCCTAGAGGACGGCCCCTATGATGAGCAGTACTTC. The encoded protein is CASSLEDGPYDEQYF.

The gene calls are TRBV5-1 and TRBJ2-1; TRBD1 might be the D (6 bases). The CDR3 runs 15 residues. V lost 0 bases to trimming and J lost 4 bases, with 11 bases between them. Germline CDR1 and CDR2: SGHRS and YFSETQ. DNA for the CDR3: TGCGCCAGCAGCTTGGGACAGGAGGAATACAATGAGCAGTTCTTC. Translation: CASSLGQEEYNEQFF.

V and J are TRBV9 and TRBJ2-5, with 11 bases identical to TRBD2. This CDR3 contains 15 residues. Germline CDR1 SGDLS, CDR2 YYNGEE. Trimming at V came to 0 bases and at J to 5 bases, leaving 3 bases not matched to a gene. CDR3 sequence: CASSVVAGGPETQYF. The CDR3 coding sequence is TGTGCCAGCAGCGTAGTAGCGGGGGGGCCGGAGACCCAGTACTTC.

The chain couples TRBV4-1 to TRBJ2-1; 9 positions agree with TRBD2. V shed 4 bases and J 7 bases; nucleotides not matched to a gene: 8. The germline V gene has CDR1 MGHRA and CDR2 YSYEKL. This CDR3 spans 15 amino acids. This chain's CDR3 is CASSRARLAVNEQFF. The CDR3 DNA reads as TGCGCCAGCAGCCGAGCGAGACTAGCGGTAAATGAGCAGTTCTTC.

This chain joins TRBV29-1 and TRBJ2-5; 9 bases line up with TRBD2. Germline CDR1 reads SQVTM; CDR2 reads ANQGSEA. Trimming cost V 7 bases and J 3 bases; bases outside gene matches: 6. This CDR3 has 13 amino acids. The CDR3 DNA reads TGCAGCGCGAAAGGCGGGAGGGAAGAGACCCAGTACTTC. Residues: CSAKGGREETQYF.

The count of this clonotype is one. The chain uses TRBV20-1 and TRBJ2-5; D might be TRBD1 or TRBD2, each matching 5 bases. This CDR3 is 15 amino acids long. Germline CDR1 reads DFQATT; CDR2 reads SNEGSKA (reference sequence). Trimming removed 6 bases from V and 0 bases from J, with 17 bases in between. CDR3 nucleotide sequence: TGCAGTGCCAAAAGGGGACCCGGGTACCAAGAGACCCAGTACTTC. Encoded protein: CSAKRGPGYQETQYF.

This sequence joins TRBV21-1 and TRBJ2-4. TRBV21-1 is described as a pseudogene. This CDR3 spans 18 amino acids. CDR3 nucleotides: TGTGCCAGCAGCAAAGCGAACCCAGGCCGAGAGTCCAAAAACATTCAGTACTTC. Translated: CASSKANPGRESKNIQYF.

This clonotype was found a few times. The V and J genes are TRBV5-1 and TRBJ2-5, with 10 bases identical to TRBD1. With 5 bases clipped from V and 0 bases from J, the junction kept 4 bases outside the gene matches. Germline-derived CDR1 and CDR2 are SGHRS and YFSETQ. This CDR3 has 15 residues. The CDR3 is CASRSDRGHQETQYF. In DNA form, the CDR3 reads TGCGCCAGCAGGTCCGACAGGGGGCACCAAGAGACCCAGTACTTC. Full variable domain (rest looked up from reference TRBV5-1 and TRBJ2-5): KAGVTQTPRYLIKTRGQQVTLSCSPISGHRSVSWYQQTPGQGLQFLFEYFSETQRNKGNFPGRFSGRQFSNSRSEMNVSTLELGDSALYLCASRSDRGHQETQYFGPGTRLLVL.

This chain connects TRBV20-1 to TRBJ1-5; a possible D gene is TRBD1 (5 bases). V was shortened by 0 bases and J by 7 bases, with 16 bases between the two germline ends. This CDR3 spans 15 amino acids. Germline-derived CDR1 and CDR2 are DFQATT and SNEGSKA (reference sequence). The CDR3 nucleotides are TGCAGTGCTAGAGAGGCCAGGGATGGAGGACAGCCCCAGCATTTT. It yields the protein CSAREARDGGQPQHF.

This sequence joins TRBV24-1 and TRBJ2-1; no definite D call. Between the trimmed V and J ends, which lost 0 bases and 7 bases, there was a span of 6 bases. Germline lookup yields CDR1 KGHDR and CDR2 SFDVKD. This CDR3 is built from 13 residues. DNA of the CDR3: TGTGCCACCAGTGATTTGGTACGGAATGAGCAGTTCTTC. This sequence encodes CATSDLVRNEQFF.

The gene calls are TRBV29-1 and TRBJ2-5; D possibly matches TRBD1 or TRBD2 (6 bases each). Trimming took off 7 bases at V and 4 bases at J, with 19 bases between the two ends. The CDR3 has 14 amino acids. Looked up from germline, CDR1 is SQVTM and CDR2 is ANQGSEA. Here the CDR3 DNA reads TGCAGCGCCGAGGAGGGGGTGTTGGGAGAGACCCAGTACTTC. This encodes CSAEEGVLGETQYF. The full variable domain, completed using reference TRBV29-1 and TRBJ2-5, is SAVISQKPSRDICQRGTSLTIQCQVDSQVTMMFWYRQQPGQSLTLIATANQGSEATYESGFVIDKFPISRPNLTFSTLTVSNMSPEDSSIYLCSAEEGVLGETQYFGPGTRLLVL.

This sequence joins TRBV29-1 and TRBJ1-1, with D hard to call. V gave up 4 bases and J gave up 0 bases, with 6 bases separating them. Germline assignment: CDR1 SQVTM and CDR2 ANQGSEA. CDR3 length equals 12 residues. This CDR3 reads CSVGRLNTEAFF. DNA for the CDR3: TGCAGCGTTGGACGGCTGAACACTGAAGCTTTCTTT. The entire variable domain, with the rest obtained from reference TRBV29-1 and TRBJ1-1, is as follows: SAVISQKPSRDICQRGTSLTIQCQVDSQVTMMFWYRQQPGQSLTLIATANQGSEATYESGFVIDKFPISRPNLTFSTLTVSNMSPEDSSIYLCSVGRLNTEAFFGQGTRLTVV.

This clonotype was counted only a few times. This rearrangement joins TRBV20-1 to TRBJ1-1; D is uncertain. CDR3 size: 14 residues. Germline CDR1 and CDR2: DFQATT and SNEGSKA (reference sequence). V lost 3 bases, J lost 6 bases, and 17 bases lay in between. CDR3 sequence (DNA): TGCAGTGCTAGCCCCGTTCCCGAGGCCTCTGAAGCTTTCTTT. It specifies CSASPVPEASEAFF.

This clonotype appeared a few times. The chain links TRBV12-3 or TRBV12-4 to TRBJ2-7; D not resolved. Trimming removed 6 bases at V and 4 bases at J, with 10 bases between. The CDR3 totals 12 residues. CDR3: CASSAVSYEQYF. The CDR3 region has the DNA TGTGCCAGCAGCGCGGTCTCATACGAGCAGTACTTC.

This clonotype turned up a few times. The gene calls are TRBV4-1 and TRBJ2-5; possible D gene TRBD1, 5 bases. Germline CDR1 MGHRA, CDR2 YSYEKL. The length of the CDR3 is 15 residues. V was pared by 4 bases and J by 4 bases, with 16 bases between. The CDR3 reads CASSLRQLTLETQYF. For the CDR3, the DNA is TGCGCCAGCAGCCTAAGACAGCTCACGCTAGAGACCCAGTACTTC.